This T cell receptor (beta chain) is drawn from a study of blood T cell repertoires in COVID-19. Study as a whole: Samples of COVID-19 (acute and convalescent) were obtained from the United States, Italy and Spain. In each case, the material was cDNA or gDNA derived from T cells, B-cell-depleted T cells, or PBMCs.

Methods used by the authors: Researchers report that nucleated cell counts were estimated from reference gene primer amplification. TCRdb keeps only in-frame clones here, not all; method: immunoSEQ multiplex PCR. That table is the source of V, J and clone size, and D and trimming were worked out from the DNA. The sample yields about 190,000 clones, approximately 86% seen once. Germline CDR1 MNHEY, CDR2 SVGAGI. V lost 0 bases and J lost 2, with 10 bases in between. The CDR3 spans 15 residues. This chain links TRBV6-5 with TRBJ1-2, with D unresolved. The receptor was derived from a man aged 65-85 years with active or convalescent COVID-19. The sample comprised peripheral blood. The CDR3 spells CASSYSTGGNYGYTF. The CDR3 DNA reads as TGTGCCAGCAGTTACTCGACTGGCGGGAACTATGGCTACACCTTC.